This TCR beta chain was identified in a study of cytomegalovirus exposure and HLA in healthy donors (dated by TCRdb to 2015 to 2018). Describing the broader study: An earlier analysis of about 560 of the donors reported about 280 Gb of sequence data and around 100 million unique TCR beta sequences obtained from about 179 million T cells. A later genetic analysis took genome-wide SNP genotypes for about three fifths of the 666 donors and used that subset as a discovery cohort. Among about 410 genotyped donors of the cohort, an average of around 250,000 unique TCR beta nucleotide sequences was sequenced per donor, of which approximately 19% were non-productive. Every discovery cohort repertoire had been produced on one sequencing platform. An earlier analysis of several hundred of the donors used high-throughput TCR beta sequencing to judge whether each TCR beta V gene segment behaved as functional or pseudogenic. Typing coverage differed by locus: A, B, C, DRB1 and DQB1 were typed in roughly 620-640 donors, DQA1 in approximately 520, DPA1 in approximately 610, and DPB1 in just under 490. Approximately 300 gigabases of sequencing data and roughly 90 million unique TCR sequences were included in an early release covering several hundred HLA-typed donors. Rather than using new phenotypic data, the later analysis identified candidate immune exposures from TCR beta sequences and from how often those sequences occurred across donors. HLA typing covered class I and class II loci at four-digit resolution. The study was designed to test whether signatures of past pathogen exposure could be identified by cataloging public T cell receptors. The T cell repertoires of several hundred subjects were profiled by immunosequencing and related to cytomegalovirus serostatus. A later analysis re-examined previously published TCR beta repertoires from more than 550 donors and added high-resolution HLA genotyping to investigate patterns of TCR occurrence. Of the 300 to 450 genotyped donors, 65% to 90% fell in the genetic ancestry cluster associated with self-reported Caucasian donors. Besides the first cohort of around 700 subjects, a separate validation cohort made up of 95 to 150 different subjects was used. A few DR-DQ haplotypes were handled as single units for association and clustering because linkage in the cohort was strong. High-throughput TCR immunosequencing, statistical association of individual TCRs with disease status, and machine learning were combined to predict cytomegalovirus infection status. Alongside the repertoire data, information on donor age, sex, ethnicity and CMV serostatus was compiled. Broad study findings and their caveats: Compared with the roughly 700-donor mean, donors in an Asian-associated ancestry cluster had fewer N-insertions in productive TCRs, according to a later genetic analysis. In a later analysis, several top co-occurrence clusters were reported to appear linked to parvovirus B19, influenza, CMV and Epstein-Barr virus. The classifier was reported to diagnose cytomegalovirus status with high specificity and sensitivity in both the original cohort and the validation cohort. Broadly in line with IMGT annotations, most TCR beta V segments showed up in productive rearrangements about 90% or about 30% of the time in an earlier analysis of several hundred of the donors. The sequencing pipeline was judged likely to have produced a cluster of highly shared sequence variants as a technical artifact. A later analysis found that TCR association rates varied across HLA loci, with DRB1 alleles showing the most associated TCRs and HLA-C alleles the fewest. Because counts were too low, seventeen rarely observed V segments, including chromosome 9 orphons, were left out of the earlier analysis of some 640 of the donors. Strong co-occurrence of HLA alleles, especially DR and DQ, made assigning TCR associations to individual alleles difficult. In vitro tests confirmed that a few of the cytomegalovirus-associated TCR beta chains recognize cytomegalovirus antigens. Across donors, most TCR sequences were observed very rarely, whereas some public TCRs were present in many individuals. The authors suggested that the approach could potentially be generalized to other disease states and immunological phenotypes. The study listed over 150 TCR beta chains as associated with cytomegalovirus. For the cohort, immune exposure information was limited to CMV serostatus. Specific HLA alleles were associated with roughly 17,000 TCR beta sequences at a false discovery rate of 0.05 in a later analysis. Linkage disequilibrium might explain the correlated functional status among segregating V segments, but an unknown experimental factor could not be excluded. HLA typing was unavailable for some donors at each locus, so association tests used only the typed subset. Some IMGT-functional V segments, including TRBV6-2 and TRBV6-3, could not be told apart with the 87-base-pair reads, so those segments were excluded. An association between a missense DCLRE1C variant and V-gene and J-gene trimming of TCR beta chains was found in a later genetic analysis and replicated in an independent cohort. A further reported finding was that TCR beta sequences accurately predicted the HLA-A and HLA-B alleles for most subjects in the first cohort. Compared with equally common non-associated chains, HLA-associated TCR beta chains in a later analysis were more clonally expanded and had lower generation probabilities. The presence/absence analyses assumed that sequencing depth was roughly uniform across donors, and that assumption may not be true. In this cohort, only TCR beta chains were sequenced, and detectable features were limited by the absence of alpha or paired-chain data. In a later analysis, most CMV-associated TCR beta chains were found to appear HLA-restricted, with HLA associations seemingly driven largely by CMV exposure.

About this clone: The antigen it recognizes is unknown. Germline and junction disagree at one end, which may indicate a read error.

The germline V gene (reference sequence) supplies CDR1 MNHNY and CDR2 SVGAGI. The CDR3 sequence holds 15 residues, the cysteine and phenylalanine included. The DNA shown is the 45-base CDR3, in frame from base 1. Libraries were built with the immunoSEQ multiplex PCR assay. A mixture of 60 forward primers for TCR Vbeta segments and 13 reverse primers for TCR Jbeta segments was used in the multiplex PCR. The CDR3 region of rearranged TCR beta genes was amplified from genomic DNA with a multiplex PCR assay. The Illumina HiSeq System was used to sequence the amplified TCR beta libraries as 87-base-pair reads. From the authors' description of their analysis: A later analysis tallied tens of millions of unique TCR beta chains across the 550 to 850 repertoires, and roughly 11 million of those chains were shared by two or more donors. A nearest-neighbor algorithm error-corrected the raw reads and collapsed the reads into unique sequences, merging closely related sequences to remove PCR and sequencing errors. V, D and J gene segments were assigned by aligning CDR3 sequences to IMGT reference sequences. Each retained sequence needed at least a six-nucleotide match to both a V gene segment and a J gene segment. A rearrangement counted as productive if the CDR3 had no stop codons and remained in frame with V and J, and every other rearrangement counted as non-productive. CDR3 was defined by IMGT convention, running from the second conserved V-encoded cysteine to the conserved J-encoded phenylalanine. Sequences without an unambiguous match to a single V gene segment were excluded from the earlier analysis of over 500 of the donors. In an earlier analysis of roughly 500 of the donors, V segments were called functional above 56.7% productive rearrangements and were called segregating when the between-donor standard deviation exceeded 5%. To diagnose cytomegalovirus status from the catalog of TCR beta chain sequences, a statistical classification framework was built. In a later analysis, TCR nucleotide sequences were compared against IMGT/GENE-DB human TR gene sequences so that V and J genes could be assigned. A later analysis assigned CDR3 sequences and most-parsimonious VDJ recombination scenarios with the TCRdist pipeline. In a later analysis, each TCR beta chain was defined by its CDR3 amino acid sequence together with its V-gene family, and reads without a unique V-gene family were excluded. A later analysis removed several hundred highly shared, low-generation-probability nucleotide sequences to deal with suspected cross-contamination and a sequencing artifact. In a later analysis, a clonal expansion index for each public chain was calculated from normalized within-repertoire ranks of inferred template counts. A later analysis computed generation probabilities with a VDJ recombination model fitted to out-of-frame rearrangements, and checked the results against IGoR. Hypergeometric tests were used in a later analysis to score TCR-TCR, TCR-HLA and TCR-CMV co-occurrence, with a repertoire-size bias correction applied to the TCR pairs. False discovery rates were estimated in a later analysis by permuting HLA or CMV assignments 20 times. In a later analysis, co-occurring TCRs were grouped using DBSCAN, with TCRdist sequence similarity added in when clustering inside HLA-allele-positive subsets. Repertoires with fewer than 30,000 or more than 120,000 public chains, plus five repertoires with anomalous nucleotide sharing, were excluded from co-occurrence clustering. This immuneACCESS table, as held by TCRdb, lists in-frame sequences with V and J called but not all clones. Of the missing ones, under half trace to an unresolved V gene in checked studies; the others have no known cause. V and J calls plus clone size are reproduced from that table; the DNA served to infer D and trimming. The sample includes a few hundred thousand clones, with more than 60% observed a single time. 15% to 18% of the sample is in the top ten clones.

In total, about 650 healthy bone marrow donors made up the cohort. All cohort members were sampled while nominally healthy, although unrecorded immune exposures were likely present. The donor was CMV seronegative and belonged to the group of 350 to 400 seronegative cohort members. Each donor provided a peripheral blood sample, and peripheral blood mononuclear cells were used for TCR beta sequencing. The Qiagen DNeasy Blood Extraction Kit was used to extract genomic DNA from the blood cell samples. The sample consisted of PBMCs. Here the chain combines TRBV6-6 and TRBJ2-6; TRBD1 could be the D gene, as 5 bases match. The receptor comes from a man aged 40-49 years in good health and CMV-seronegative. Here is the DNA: TGTGCCAGCAGTTACGAGGTCTCTGGGGCCAACGTCCTGATTTTC. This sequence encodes CASSYEVSGANVLIF.